This record concerns one TCR beta chain sequence. No cognate antigen has been identified for it. Per-base quality was not reported, and no clone a single base away is much larger than it. The meaning of the sample's treatment or condition label: allogeneic hematopoietic cell transplantation with graft depleted of TCRalphabeta T cells and CD19 B cells. TCRalphabeta/CD19-depleted allogeneic hematopoietic cell grafts were given to the transplant recipients, all of whom were children. The germline V gene (reference sequence) gives CDR1 as SGHAT and CDR2 as FQDESV. The CDR3 sequence holds 18 residues, the cysteine and phenylalanine included. Only the CDR3 DNA is retained, 54 bases long and in frame from the first base. Trimming at the junction amounts to 3 bases on V and 11 bases on J, and the germline ends lie 26 bases apart. This entry belongs to a study of T-cell reconstitution after alpha-beta-depleted transplantation in children (dated by TCRdb to between 2015 and 2016). Background on the whole study: Using TCR repertoire profiling, the study followed T-cell immune reconstitution in a quantitative way in children after TCRalphabeta/CD19-depleted allogeneic hematopoietic cell transplantation.

The full study reports these points: Over subsequent months, a decline in hyperexpanded clone frequencies was noted, and after one year, T-cell counts and TCRbeta diversity were mostly ascribed to newly produced T cells. In some patients, the high TCRbeta diversity seen at day 60 was put down to recipient T cells and intrathymic progenitors that had survived conditioning. The apparently early alphabetaT-cell count recovery about two months after transplant was reportedly dependent on only several hundred rapidly expanded clones derived from non-depleted graft cells.

Library preparation was by PCR. The instrument given in TCRdb is Illumina HiSeq 2500. TCR libraries were prepared with molecular barcoding, using unique molecular identifiers to normalize TCRbeta repertoire quantification. TCRdb trimmed the raw reads at Q25, called clones with MiXCR and kept productive beta chains. Each record represents a unique CDR3 protein, reported with the most common genes and DNA among its rows. The sample data list hundreds of thousands of distinct CDR3 sequences, and around 13% of these were observed just once. The ten most abundant clones make up 0.79% of the sample. The source is a girl aged 2-10 years with congenital amegakaryocytic thrombocytopenia, due to receive a stem cell transplant. The chain links TRBV11-1 with TRBJ1-6; perhaps TRBD1 is the D gene, with 6 bases matching. The sequencing used PBMCs, collected before TCRalphabeta/CD19-depleted stem cell transplant. The CDR3 amino acid sequence is: CASSLSGIGAEGVPPLHF. The DNA sequence follows: TGTGCCAGCAGCTTGTCTGGCATTGGTGCGGAGGGGGTCCCACCCCTCCACTTT.